This T cell receptor beta chain is drawn from a study of tumor-infiltrating lymphocytes in primary liver carcinoma. Study-level background: Surgical resection served as treatment for the primary liver carcinoma of these patients. These patients were men and women whose ages were 30 to 69 years.

Germline DNA was also extracted, and blood RNA derived from unsorted whole blood. TCR beta cDNA was prepared out of about 510 ng total RNA by means of a constant-region primer. Construction of TCR beta libraries relied on three successive nested multiplex PCR rounds employing slightly modified ARM-PCR. The opening two PCR rounds, around 11 cycles each, paired TRBV1-TRBV30 forward primers with a C-beta reverse primer. TCRdb itself ran the multiplex PCR reads through MiXCR, one entry per CDR3 protein. The sample contains fewer than 400,000 distinct CDR3 sequences, 50% to 70% of which appear only once. Broader study findings: Tumor-blood pairs (like tumor-adjacent pairs) overlapped less than tumor region pairs did.

V was clipped by 9 bases and J by 4 bases, with 26 bases between them. This CDR3 is built from 17 residues. Germline V CDR1 and CDR2: SGHRS, YFSETQ. Remarks on this clonotype: The antigen is not known.

J is TRBJ1-5 and V is TRBV5-1, with D perhaps TRBD1 (5 bases). The TCR was taken from a man aged 40-49 years with primary liver carcinoma and hepatitis B virus infection. The sequenced sample was peripheral blood. The CDR3, as DNA: TGCGCCAAGGTCCCAACTGAAAATGGGACTGCAAATCAGCCCCAGCATTTT. This gives the protein CAKVPTENGTANQPQHF.